Presented here are 23 T cell receptor beta chains from one specimen sequenced in a study of CD8+ T cells in alopecia areata (dated by TCRdb to 2016 to 2018). The library was made by the immunoSEQ multiplex PCR assay. For TCR sequencing, RNA was extracted from every sample and reverse transcribed into cDNA to serve as template. TCRdb obtained this table from immuneACCESS and retained in-frame rearrangements with V and J assigned. These tables miss some clones; where compared with another copy, unresolved V genes account for less than half of the shortfall, and the remainder is unexplained. The sample includes about 190,000 clones, with 60% observed a single time. The ten top clones hold 0.65% to 0.7% of the sample. Per the publication, the time point label means: about 4 weeks on oral tofacitinib. The treatment or condition label of this sample denotes: oral pan-JAK inhibitor, 5-10 mg twice daily.

Here the sequenced sample was CD4+ T cells sorted from blood, taken at week 4, from a patient treated with tofacitinib. Receptor source: a human donor with alopecia areata.

The V and J genes are TRBV4-2 and TRBJ2-7; 9 nucleotides match TRBD1. Trimming at V came to 4 bases and at J to 3 bases, leaving 4 bases not matched to a gene. The CDR3 is made up of 14 amino acids. Germline CDR1 is LGHNA and CDR2 is YNFKEQ. CDR3 nucleotide sequence: TGTGCCAGCAGCCCGGGACAGGGAGACTACGAGCAGTACTTC. This codes for CASSPGQGDYEQYF.

The CDR3 coding sequence is TGTGCCAGTGAGGGGGGACAGGGACATGGCTACACCTTC. Its protein is CASEGGQGHGYTF. The chain recombines TRBV21-1 with TRBJ1-2; the table's TRBD1 call for D was not verified on the DNA. TRBV21-1 is a pseudogene. The CDR3 has 13 amino acids.

For the CDR3, the DNA is TGTGCCAGCACCGCCCCCGGGGTCTCCTACGAGCAGTACTTC. It is translated as CASTAPGVSYEQYF. This chain joins TRBV11-2 and TRBJ2-7; TRBD2 might be the D (5 bases). CDR1 is SGHAT, CDR2 FQNNGV, per germline. V dropped 7 bases and J dropped 0 bases, with 13 bases sitting between them. CDR3 length: 14 amino acids.

The chain combines TRBV10-3 with TRBJ2-7; 10 bases fit TRBD2. The CDR3 sequence is 16 residues long. Trimming cost V 2 bases and J 1 base; bases outside gene matches: 5. Germline CDR1 is ENHRY and CDR2 is SYGVKD. The CDR3 DNA follows: TGTGCCATCAGTGAGGGGAGCGGGAGGGCTTCCTACGAGCAGTACTTC. This gives the protein CAISEGSGRASYEQYF.

The chain couples TRBV29-1 to TRBJ2-7, with D possibly TRBD1 on 5 matching bases. Germline-derived CDR1 and CDR2 are SQVTM and ANQGSEA. V was pared by 0 bases and J by 8 bases, with 14 bases between. The CDR3 has 13 residues. The CDR3 nucleotides are TGCAGCGTTGAAGAAGGTCAGGGAACCAAGCAGTACTTC. Protein: CSVEEGQGTKQYF.

V gene TRBV23-1 combines with J gene TRBJ2-1; a possible D gene is TRBD1 (6 bases). TRBV23-1 is recorded as an ORF, its role being uncertain. The V and J ends lost 7 bases and 7 bases respectively, with 11 bases between them. The CDR3 spans 12 residues. The CDR3 reads CASTSRGNEQFF. The CDR3 DNA is TGCGCCAGCACCTCGAGGGGGAATGAGCAGTTCTTC.

J is TRBJ1-1 and V is TRBV30, with D tentatively TRBD1 (6 bases). The CDR3 length is 11 residues. V dropped 3 bases and J dropped 8 bases, with 10 bases sitting between them. Germline loops: CDR1 GTSNPN, CDR2 SVGIG (reference sequence). The CDR3, as DNA: TGTGCCTGGAGGAGGGGACACGAAGCTTTCTTT. Translating gives CAWRRGHEAFF.

The chain combines TRBV29-1 with TRBJ2-1, with a possible D match to TRBD1 (5 bases). This CDR3 comprises 15 residues. Trimming pared 1 base from V and 2 bases from J, leaving 12 bases between. Germline V CDR1 and CDR2: SQVTM, ANQGSEA. The CDR3 spells CSVEGMAGTYNEQFF. Here the CDR3 DNA reads TGCAGCGTTGAAGGAATGGCAGGGACCTACAATGAGCAGTTCTTC.

The rearrangement joins TRBV4-1 to TRBJ2-5; D uncertain. V lost 0 bases and J 0 bases, leaving 14 bases between the germline ends. Looked up from germline, CDR1 is MGHRA and CDR2 is YSYEKL. This CDR3 is 17 amino acids long. CDR3 nucleotide sequence: TGCGCCAGCAGCCAAGATAGGGTGACATCGTACCAAGAGACCCAGTACTTC. It translates to CASSQDRVTSYQETQYF.

A few counts support this clone. CDR3 sequence: CASSQVFQKPQHF. The CDR3 DNA sequence: TGTGCCAGCAGCCAGGTTTTTCAGAAGCCCCAGCATTTT. The rearrangement links TRBV6-5 to TRBJ1-5, with no clear D. This CDR3 has 13 residues. Per the germline V gene, CDR1 is MNHEY and CDR2 is SVGAGI. The V and J ends lost 6 bases and 8 bases respectively, with 14 bases between them.

The gene calls are TRBV2 and TRBJ2-5; a possible D gene is TRBD2 (5 bases). The CDR3 runs to 14 residues. CDR1 SNHLY and CDR2 FYNNEI come from the germline V gene. The germline V and J ends were trimmed by 6 bases and 1 base, with 12 bases remaining between them. CDR3 sequence: CASSAQRVQETQYF. In DNA form, the CDR3 reads TGTGCCAGCAGCGCGCAGAGGGTCCAAGAGACCCAGTACTTC.

V usage is TRBV10-3 and J usage is TRBJ2-2, with D perhaps matching TRBD1 (6 bases). Trimming took 4 bases from V and 1 from J, leaving 7 bases between them. CDR3 length: 14 amino acids. Germline lookup yields CDR1 ENHRY and CDR2 SYGVKD. This chain's CDR3 is CAISGTVNTGELFF. For the CDR3, the DNA is TGTGCCATCAGTGGGACAGTGAACACCGGGGAGCTGTTTTTT.

The chain uses TRBV4-2 and TRBJ2-5, with D perhaps TRBD2 (5 bases). CDR1 is LGHNA and CDR2 is YNFKEQ in the germline V gene. CDR3 length: 18 residues. The germline V and J ends were trimmed by 0 bases and 5 bases, with 22 bases remaining between them. This chain's CDR3 is CASSQEQTGIPSRETQYF. CDR3 coding DNA: TGTGCCAGCAGCCAAGAGCAGACCGGGATCCCAAGTAGGGAGACCCAGTACTTC.

V and J are TRBV30 and TRBJ1-1; a possible D gene is TRBD1 (5 bases). CDR3 length equals 13 residues. Between the trimmed V and J ends, which lost 5 bases and 0 bases, there was a span of 10 bases. The germline CDR1 and CDR2 sequences are GTSNPN and SVGIG (reference sequence). Here the CDR3 DNA reads TGTGCCTGGGAGGACACGCTGAACACTGAAGCTTTCTTT. Translated: CAWEDTLNTEAFF. Complete variable domain (other parts from reference TRBV30 and TRBJ1-1): SQTIHQWPATLVQPVGSPLSLECTVEGTSNPNLYWYRQAAGRGLQLLFYSVGIGQISSEVPQNLSASRPQDRQFILSSKKLLLSDSGFYLCAWEDTLNTEAFFGQGTRLTVV.

The chain is built from TRBV30 and TRBJ1-2, with a possible D match to TRBD1 (5 bases). The V and J ends lost 2 bases and 2 bases respectively, with 9 bases between them. This CDR3 region has 13 residues. The V gene's germline CDR1 is GTSNPN and CDR2 SVGIG (reference sequence). The CDR3 nucleotides are TGTGCCTGGAGTTTGGGGCAAAACTATGGCTACACCTTC. It encodes CAWSLGQNYGYTF.

V usage is TRBV30 and J usage is TRBJ1-1; D possibly corresponds to TRBD1 (6 bases). This CDR3 comprises 15 residues. V was cut by 5 bases and J by 0 bases, with 16 bases left in between. Germline CDR1 GTSNPN, CDR2 SVGIG (reference sequence). CDR3: CAWLQGRTVNTEAFF. The CDR3 coding sequence is TGTGCCTGGTTGCAGGGGAGAACTGTGAACACTGAAGCTTTCTTT.

This clone was seen a handful of times. The chain joins TRBV29-1 to TRBJ1-2; TRBD1 agrees at 7 bases. Trimming cost V 3 bases and J 2 bases; bases outside gene matches: 6. The CDR3 is made up of 14 amino acids. Germline values: CDR1 SQVTM, CDR2 ANQGSEA. This CDR3 reads CSVDAGTANYGYTF. CDR3 DNA: TGCAGCGTTGACGCCGGGACAGCCAACTATGGCTACACCTTC.

V gene TRBV25-1 combines with J gene TRBJ2-5, with 8 bases matching TRBD2. The germline V gene encodes CDR1 MGHDK and CDR2 SYGVNS. V was pared by 8 bases and J by 5 bases, with 4 bases of the junction left unmatched. CDR3 length equals 12 residues. CDR3 in amino acids: CASGRGGETQYF. The DNA of the CDR3 is TGTGCCAGCGGCCGGGGGGGGGAGACCCAGTACTTC.

The chain is built from TRBV19 and TRBJ2-2; D ambiguous. Trimming pared 4 bases from V and 1 base from J, leaving 1 base between. Germline CDR1 and CDR2: LNHDA and SQIVND (reference sequence). This CDR3 comprises 12 residues. Written as DNA, the CDR3 is TGTGCCAGTAGTAGGAACACCGGGGAGCTGTTTTTT. It yields the protein CASSRNTGELFF.

This clone was seen a handful of times. V is TRBV2 and J is TRBJ1-5; D is ambiguous. The V end was cut by 4 bases, the J end by 4 bases, with 11 bases between. The CDR3 sequence is 14 residues long. CDR1 is SNHLY and CDR2 is FYNNEI in the germline V gene. Written as DNA, the CDR3 is TGTGCCAGCAGTGGTCACGGAATGAATCAGCCCCAGCATTTT. It encodes CASSGHGMNQPQHF.

This clone showed up just once. This chain connects TRBV11-2 to TRBJ2-7; 8 bases map to TRBD2. Germline CDR1 is SGHAT and CDR2 is FQNNGV. CDR3 length equals 14 residues. V was clipped by 5 bases and J by 6 bases; unmatched bases: 9. CDR3 sequence (DNA): TGTGCCAGCAGCGCAGGAGAAGCGGGAGTCGAGCAGTACTTC. Protein sequence: CASSAGEAGVEQYF.

Comment on this clone: Germline and junction disagree at one end, which may indicate a read error. This sequence joins TRBV29-1 and TRBJ2-5, with 9 bases lining up with TRBD1. Germline V gene sequence: CDR1 SQVTM, CDR2 ANQGSEA. The length of the CDR3 is 13 residues. This chain's CDR3 is CSFDGQGQETQYF. CDR3 bases: TGCAGCTTTGACGGACAGGGGCAAGAGACCCAGTACTTC.

CDR3 nucleotides: TGCAGCGTTGTTGAGACCCTCGGGGGAGAGCAGTTCTTC. Amino acid sequence: CSVVETLGGEQFF. V gene TRBV29-1 combines with J gene TRBJ2-1; D is possibly TRBD2 (6 bases). Germline CDR1 is SQVTM and CDR2 is ANQGSEA. Trimming removed 4 bases from V and 10 bases from J, with 17 bases in between. The length of the CDR3 is 13 residues.